This passage covers 6 T cell receptor beta chains from one sample sequenced in a study of blood T cell repertoires in COVID-19 (TCRdb year 2020). The method was the immunoSEQ multiplex PCR assay. As stored in TCRdb, this immuneACCESS dataset retains in-frame rearrangements with V and J assigned. A fraction of the clones does not appear; measured against another copy, unresolved V genes explain less than half of the discrepancy, and the remainder lacks a known reason. This sample has nearly 400,000 clones in its table, and under 90% of those were observed once. 1.5% to 2% of the sample is taken by the ten largest. Sequenced material: PBMCs or T cells enriched from blood (not recorded which). The receptor set was obtained from a woman aged 30 to 39 who had recovered from COVID-19.

V usage is TRBV5-4 and J usage is TRBJ1-3; D is perhaps TRBD1 (5 bases). Trimming pared 1 base from V and 0 bases from J, leaving 8 bases between. CDR1 and CDR2 from the germline V gene are SGHNT and YYREEE (reference sequence). This CDR3 is 15 amino acids long. The CDR3 DNA follows: TGTGCCAGCAGCTTGACAGGTCCCTCTGGAAACACCATATATTTT. This encodes CASSLTGPSGNTIYF.

The V call is TRBV4-3, the J call TRBJ1-6; 8 bases agree with TRBD1. V lost 3 bases, J lost 13 bases, and 17 bases stayed unmatched. CDR3 size: 17 residues. From germline, CDR1 is LGHNA and CDR2 YSLEER. CDR3: CASSHKVGTGLDAPLHF. In DNA, the CDR3 is TGCGCCAGCAGCCACAAGGTAGGGACAGGTCTCGATGCGCCCCTCCACTTT.

DNA for the CDR3: TGCAGCGTATTACAGCGGGGTCGGGAGACCCAGTACTTC. Amino acid sequence: CSVLQRGRETQYF. The genes are TRBV29-1 and TRBJ2-5; 7 positions match TRBD2. Per the germline V gene, CDR1 is SQVTM and CDR2 is ANQGSEA. Trimming removed 6 bases from V and 5 bases from J; junction bases left unmatched: 9. The CDR3 sequence is 13 residues long.

This chain joins TRBV11-2 and TRBJ1-4; D is perhaps TRBD1 (6 bases). V lost 5 bases, J lost 0 bases, and 16 bases lay in between. Germline values: CDR1 SGHAT, CDR2 FQNNGV. This CDR3 has 17 residues. In nucleotides, the CDR3 is TGTGCCAGCAGCCCGACAGGCCTTGGGCCAACTAATGAAAAACTGTTTTTT. Its translation: CASSPTGLGPTNEKLFF.

CDR3 loop: CASSLIPQGTRNTEAFF. CDR3 nucleotides: TGTGCCAGCTCACTAATCCCGCAGGGAACGCGAAACACTGAAGCTTTCTTT. The genes are TRBV18 and TRBJ1-1; D might be TRBD1 (5 bases). Germline loops: CDR1 KGHSH, CDR2 LQKENI. The CDR3 contains 17 residues. With 4 bases removed from V and 2 bases from J, the gap between germline ends came to 20 bases.

As to this clone: A junction boundary mismatches the germline segment, possibly from a read error. The chain has TRBV4-1 and TRBJ2-7, with TRBD2 matching 12 bases. There are 19 residues in the CDR3. Germline lookup yields CDR1 MGHRA and CDR2 YSYEKL. The CDR3 coding sequence is TGCGCCAGCAGGCAAGACTGGACTAGCGGGATAAATCTTCTTTCCGAGCAGTACTTC. Its protein product is CASRQDWTSGINLLSEQYF.